This entry lists 18 T cell receptor beta chains sequenced from one sample in a study of T cells after yellow fever vaccination. TCRdb itself ran the 5' RACE reads through MiXCR, one entry per CDR3 protein. This sample has hundreds of thousands of distinct CDR3 sequences, with around 9.3% found just once. The sample consisted of CD4+ T cells sorted from PBMCs, taken 5 days after the yellow fever booster vaccination. Receptors were obtained from a man between 18 and 35 years old who received the YFV17D yellow fever vaccine.

This clonotype occurred a few times. The V and J genes are TRBV10-2 and TRBJ1-1, with D tentatively TRBD1 (5 bases). Germline V gene lookup returns CDR1 WSHSY and CDR2 SAAADI. CDR3 length: 12 amino acids. The ends were cut back, 6 bases at V and 5 bases at J, with 10 bases in the middle. CDR3 DNA: TGCGCCAGCAGGCTGGGGGATACTGAAGCTTTCTTT. Its protein product is CASRLGDTEAFF.

This clonotype was counted a few times. The V gene is TRBV30, the J gene TRBJ2-1, with 8 bases fitting TRBD2. The germline V gene encodes CDR1 GTSNPN and CDR2 SVGIG (reference sequence). V lost 4 bases to trimming and J lost 0 bases; unmatched junction nucleotides: 8. This CDR3 has 16 residues. The CDR3: CAWKVVGGASYNEQFF. As DNA, the CDR3 is TGTGCCTGGAAGGTAGTCGGGGGGGCCTCCTACAATGAGCAGTTCTTC. Looking up the rest from reference TRBV30 and TRBJ2-1 gives the full variable domain: SQTIHQWPATLVQPVGSPLSLECTVEGTSNPNLYWYRQAAGRGLQLLFYSVGIGQISSEVPQNLSASRPQDRQFILSSKKLLLSDSGFYLCAWKVVGGASYNEQFFGPGTRLTVL.

This clonotype has only a few counts. The genes are TRBV7-9 and TRBJ1-4; D gene uncertain. The CDR3 is 15 residues long. The V and J ends lost 2 bases and 7 bases respectively, with 14 bases between them. The germline gives CDR1 SEHNR, CDR2 FQNEAQ (reference sequence). The CDR3 here is CASSLILDTTEKLFF. CDR3 sequence (DNA): TGTGCCAGCAGCTTAATACTCGATACCACTGAAAAACTGTTTTTT.

This clonotype appeared a few times. The chain combines TRBV3-1 with TRBJ1-1; D might be TRBD1 (5 bases). The CDR3 runs 14 residues. Trimming took off 1 base at V and 3 bases at J, with 9 bases between the two ends. The germline V gene has CDR1 LGHDT and CDR2 YNNKEL (reference sequence). The CDR3 DNA follows: TGTGCCAGCAGCCAAGGGTGGGGCCACACTGAAGCTTTCTTT. Its protein is CASSQGWGHTEAFF.

Concerning this clonotype itself: Sequence at one end of the junction differs from germline and may be a read error. V is TRBV7-7 and J is TRBJ2-1; 15 nucleotides match TRBD2. CDR3 length: 23 residues. Per germline, CDR1 SSHAT and CDR2 FNYEAQ (reference sequence). The CDR3 DNA reads as TGTGCTAGCAGCTCACCTCGGGACATTACACCGGTGGGACTAGCGGGGGGCTCCAATGAGCAGTTCTTC. It encodes CASSSPRDITPVGLAGGSNEQFF.

This chain joins TRBV9 and TRBJ2-2, with 7 nucleotides matching TRBD2. V dropped 4 bases and J dropped 4; count of bases not matched to a gene: 10. From germline, CDR1 is SGDLS and CDR2 YYNGEE. The CDR3 length is 16 residues. CDR3 nucleotide sequence: TGTGCCAGCAGCCCACCCCCCGCGGGGGTCACCGGGGAGCTGTTTTTT. This encodes CASSPPPAGVTGELFF.

This clonotype was recorded many times. The rearrangement links TRBV20-1 to TRBJ2-6; no firm D call. The V end lost 6 bases, the J end lost 17 bases, and 17 bases lay between the germline ends. CDR1 is DFQATT and CDR2 is SNEGSKA in the germline V gene (reference sequence). This CDR3 spans 11 amino acids. CDR3 sequence (DNA): TGCAGTGCACGGTCAGGATTACCGTTGACTTTC. Translating gives CSARSGLPLTF.

CDR3 sequence: CASASSKKNTEAFF. The CDR3 DNA reads TGTGCCAGCGCCTCTTCAAAAAAGAACACTGAAGCTTTCTTT. The rearrangement uses TRBV19 and TRBJ1-1; D unclear. Germline CDR1 is LNHDA and CDR2 is SQIVND (reference sequence). V lost 9 bases, J lost 1 base, and 15 bases lay in between. The CDR3 is 14 amino acids.

V and J are TRBV10-3 and TRBJ2-7; a weak D match, TRBD2 (6 bases). CDR1 is ENHRY, CDR2 SYGVKD, per germline. The CDR3 has 14 residues. With 1 base removed from V and 6 bases from J, the gap between germline ends came to 13 bases. For the CDR3, the DNA is TGTGCCATCAGTGAGTGGGAGGTGGCCGGCGAGCAGTACTTC. Amino acids: CAISEWEVAGEQYF.

This clonotype was counted a few times. J is TRBJ2-7 and V is TRBV10-3; possible D gene TRBD2, 5 bases. The V end was cut by 4 bases, the J end by 0 bases, with 13 bases between. Germline CDR1 reads ENHRY; CDR2 reads SYGVKD. The CDR3 is 15 residues long. The CDR3 region has the DNA TGTGCCATCAGTGCTGGACTCGCGAGCTCCTACGAGCAGTACGTC. It encodes CAISAGLASSYEQYV.

The V call is TRBV7-9, the J call TRBJ1-1; 9 bases fit TRBD1. The J segment lost 1 base and the V segment lost 4 bases, leaving 4 bases of the junction unmatched. CDR1 is SEHNR and CDR2 is FQNEAQ in the germline V gene (reference sequence). CDR3 length: 15 amino acids. The CDR3: CASSSRTGENTEAFF. The CDR3 nucleotides read TGTGCCAGCAGCTCACGGACAGGGGAGAACACTGAAGCTTTCTTT.

This clonotype was recorded a few times. The chain combines TRBV2 with TRBJ1-2; D ambiguous. Germline assignment: CDR1 SNHLY and CDR2 FYNNEI. This CDR3 has 12 amino acids. V was clipped by 6 bases and J by 4 bases, with 9 bases between them. The CDR3 nucleotides read TGTGCCAGCAGGTTGCTGGGCTATGGCTACACCTTC. This translates into CASRLLGYGYTF.

This chain connects TRBV5-1 to TRBJ2-5; D not resolved. There are 13 residues in the CDR3. Germline loops: CDR1 SGHRS, CDR2 YFSETQ. Trimming removed 5 bases at V and 7 bases at J, with 15 bases between. The CDR3 spells CASSLDVVGTQYF. In nucleotides, the CDR3 is TGCGCCAGCAGTCTGGACGTCGTGGGGACCCAGTACTTC.

The chain has TRBV5-1 and TRBJ1-3, with D possibly being TRBD1 (5 bases). The CDR3 totals 16 residues. CDR1 is SGHRS and CDR2 is YFSETQ in the germline V gene. Trimming took 4 bases from V and 0 from J, leaving 14 bases between them. The CDR3 loop reads CASSAGRGFSGNTIYF. The CDR3 nucleotides are TGCGCCAGCAGCGCTGGTCGGGGGTTCTCTGGAAACACCATATATTTT.

This rearrangement joins TRBV6-2 or TRBV6-3 to TRBJ2-1; D remains ambiguous. The CDR3 has 12 amino acids. Trimming removed 5 bases at V and 9 bases at J, with 11 bases between. The germline gives CDR1 MNHEY, CDR2 SVGEGT. The CDR3 bases are TGTGCCAGCAGTCCCGACTCCGGTGAGCAGTTCTTC. It encodes CASSPDSGEQFF.

Worth noting for this clonotype: It may be a read error: a sequence one base away is much more abundant. The V gene is TRBV7-2, the J gene TRBJ1-1; D is unresolved. This CDR3 spans 14 amino acids. The V gene's germline CDR1 is SGHTA and CDR2 FQGNSA. V dropped 0 bases and J dropped 1 base, with 6 bases sitting between them. In DNA form, the CDR3 reads TGTGCCAGCAGCTTAGCGTGGGGGAACACTGAAGCTTTCTTT. This encodes CASSLAWGNTEAFF.

This clonotype was seen a few times. V gene TRBV12-3 or TRBV12-4 combines with J gene TRBJ2-7; D is uncertain. This CDR3 has 14 residues. The ends were cut back, 4 bases at V and 5 bases at J, with 15 bases in the middle. The CDR3 DNA reads TGTGCCAGCAGTTCCGGGTCCTGGCCCCACGAGCAGTACTTC. Encoded protein: CASSSGSWPHEQYF.

The J gene is TRBJ2-5, the V gene TRBV5-1; 7 nucleotides match TRBD2. Germline CDR1 and CDR2: SGHRS and YFSETQ. J was trimmed by 5 bases and V by 3 bases; bases with no gene match: 7. The CDR3 is 14 residues long. The CDR3 coding sequence is TGCGCCAGCAGCTGGAGACTAGCCGAGGAGACCCAGTACTTC. Protein sequence: CASSWRLAEETQYF. The whole variable domain, filled in from reference TRBV5-1 and TRBJ2-5, reads KAGVTQTPRYLIKTRGQQVTLSCSPISGHRSVSWYQQTPGQGLQFLFEYFSETQRNKGNFPGRFSGRQFSNSRSEMNVSTLELGDSALYLCASSWRLAEETQYFGPGTRLLVL.